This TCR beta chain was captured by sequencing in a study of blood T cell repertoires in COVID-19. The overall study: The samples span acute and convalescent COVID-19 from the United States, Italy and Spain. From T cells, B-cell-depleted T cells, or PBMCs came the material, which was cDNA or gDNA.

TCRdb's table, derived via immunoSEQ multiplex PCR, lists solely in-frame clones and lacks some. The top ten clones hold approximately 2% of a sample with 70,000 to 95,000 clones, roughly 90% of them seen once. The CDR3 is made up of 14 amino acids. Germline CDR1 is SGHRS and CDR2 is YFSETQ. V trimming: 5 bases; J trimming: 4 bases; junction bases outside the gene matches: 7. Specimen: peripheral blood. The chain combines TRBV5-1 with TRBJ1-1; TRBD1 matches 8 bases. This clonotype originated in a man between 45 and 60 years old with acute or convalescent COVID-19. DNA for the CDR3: TGCGCCAGCAGGGACCCCGGGACAGGCACTGAAGCTTTCTTT. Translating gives CASRDPGTGTEAFF.